These T cell receptor beta chains were read from a single sample in a study of T cells in Graves' hyperthyroidism and ophthalmopathy. A single record per CDR3 protein comes from TCRdb applying MiXCR to the multiplex PCR reads. The table lists nearly 250,000 distinct CDR3 sequences, around 26% of them singletons. The sequencing input was blood. The receptor set was obtained from a woman in her forties with Graves' ophthalmopathy. CDR3s include the opening cysteine and the closing phenylalanine or tryptophan. Each record gives: J gene, V gene, D gene, clone size, CDR3 protein, CDR3 DNA. The D gene is left open where the match is weak. Clone sizes are given selectively: once, few, many, or a class where the clone is expanded.

>TRBJ2-2|TRBV4-1|TRBD2|-
CASSQDQSGAQGTGELFF
TGCGCCAGCAGCCAAGACCAGAGCGGGGCCCAAGGGACCGGGGAGCTGTTTTTT
>TRBJ1-2|TRBV24-1|-|-
CATSDFGREGYTF
TGTGCCACCAGTGATTTCGGCAGGGAAGGCTACACCTTC
>TRBJ2-7|TRBV28|TRBD2|many
CASSSILAGGPKDF
TGTGCCAGCAGTTCCATACTAGCGGGAGGGCCAAAAGACTTC
>TRBJ2-7|TRBV11-2|TRBD2|few
CASSLVTSGRGHEQYF
TGTGCCAGCAGCCTCGTAACTAGCGGGAGAGGACACGAGCAGTACTTC
>TRBJ2-6|TRBV28|-|many
CASSFLPSGANVLTF
TGTGCCAGCAGTTTCCTCCCCTCTGGGGCCAACGTCCTGACTTTC
>TRBJ2-5|TRBV28|TRBD1|many
CASRTGGFQETQYF
TGTGCCAGCAGGACAGGGGGCTTCCAAGAGACCCAGTACTTC
>TRBJ2-5|TRBV6-9|TRBD2|many
CASSYSGWEGRETQYF
TGTGCCAGCAGTTATTCGGGATGGGAGGGGAGGGAGACCCAGTACTTC
>TRBJ1-2|TRBV24-1|TRBD1|-
CATSEDRENGYTF
TGTGCCACCAGTGAGGACAGGGAAAATGGCTACACCTTC
>TRBJ2-7|TRBV20-1|TRBD1|many
CSVATGGSYEQYF
TGCAGTGTTGCGACAGGGGGGTCCTACGAGCAGTACTTC
>TRBJ1-2|TRBV28|-|once
CASSLKELYGYTF
TGTGCCAGCAGTTTAAAAGAACTCTATGGCTACACCTTC
>TRBJ2-7|TRBV20-1|TRBD2|many
CSATLAGGPSYEQYF
TGCAGTGCTACTCTAGCGGGAGGGCCCTCCTACGAGCAGTACTTC
>TRBJ1-5|TRBV6-1|-|-
CASRTPEGSNQPQHF
TGTGCCAGCAGAACCCCCGAGGGTAGCAATCAGCCCCAGCATTTT
>TRBJ2-5|TRBV28|-|many
CASSHPLETQYF
TGTGCCAGCAGCCACCCCCTTGAGACCCAGTACTTC
>TRBJ2-7|TRBV27|-|many
CASSPDHSYEQYF
TGTGCCAGCAGTCCCGACCACTCCTACGAGCAGTACTTC
>TRBJ2-7|TRBV5-1|-|many
CASSLARDGGNEQYF
TGCGCCAGCAGCTTGGCCCGGGACGGCGGGAACGAGCAGTACTTC
>TRBJ2-5|TRBV5-4|TRBD2|many
CASSYRTSGRKFQETQYF
TGTGCCAGCAGCTACCGGACTAGCGGGAGAAAGTTCCAAGAGACCCAGTACTTC
>TRBJ2-1|TRBV7-9|TRBD2|many
CASSRGELAGAGRDEQFF
TGTGCCAGCAGCCGAGGGGAGCTAGCGGGAGCGGGGAGGGATGAGCAGTTCTTC
>TRBJ2-7|TRBV6-1|TRBD2|-
CASRPHLAGGLYEQYF
TGTGCCAGCAGACCCCATTTAGCGGGAGGGCTCTACGAGCAGTACTTC
>TRBJ1-2|TRBV28|-|once
CASSKGRSQLGTF
TGTGCCAGCAGCAAAGGGCGCAGTCAGCTTGGGACCTTC
>TRBJ1-1|TRBV10-3|-|many
CAISAGPLAEAFF
TGTGCCATCAGTGCCGGACCCCTGGCGGAAGCTTTCTTT
>TRBJ2-7|TRBV29-1|TRBD1|many
CSAGQGLGEQYF
TGCAGCGCCGGACAGGGTCTAGGCGAGCAGTACTTC
>TRBJ2-7|TRBV4-2|TRBD2|few
CASSQQTSGLNEQYF
TGTGCCAGCAGCCAACAGACTAGCGGATTGAACGAGCAGTACTTC
>TRBJ2-7|TRBV20-1|-|-
CSARDLRDYEQYF
TGCAGTGCTAGAGACCTCCGGGACTACGAGCAGTACTTC
>TRBJ2-7|TRBV6-5|-|many
CASSYSAWGQQYF
TGTGCCAGCAGCTATAGCGCCTGGGGTCAGCAGTACTTC
>TRBJ2-2|TRBV19|TRBD2|many
CASSPQGLALTGELFF
TGTGCCAGTAGTCCCCAGGGACTAGCCCTCACCGGGGAGCTGTTTTTT
>TRBJ2-7|TRBV12-3/TRBV12-4|-|many
CASSLAGIYEQYF
TGTGCCAGCAGTTTAGCGGGGATCTACGAGCAGTACTTC
>TRBJ1-2|TRBV6-5|TRBD1|-
CASSYSTGGQNYGYTF
TGTGCCAGCAGTTACTCGACAGGGGGCCAAAACTATGGCTACACCTTC
>TRBJ1-5|TRBV11-2|-|-
CASSFNPRDQPQHF
TGTGCCAGCAGCTTTAATCCTCGGGATCAGCCCCAGCATTTT